These 29 T cell receptor beta chains came from one sample sequenced in a study of T cells in Graves' hyperthyroidism and ophthalmopathy. RNA transcripts provided the source from which TCR beta CDR3 regions were amplified. The TCR CDR3 was amplified in a first-round RT-PCR using the HTBI primer set. TCRdb itself ran the multiplex PCR reads through MiXCR, one entry per CDR3 protein. The sample lists about 350,000 distinct CDR3 sequences; roughly 13% were seen once. Sequenced material: blood. The receptors here all came from a middle-aged woman with Graves' ophthalmopathy.

V usage is TRBV10-2 and J usage is TRBJ2-7; D is unclear. The CDR3 runs 14 residues. The V gene lost 3 bases and the J gene lost 3 bases, with 12 bases spanning the gap. The V gene's germline CDR1 is WSHSY and CDR2 SAAADI. This chain's CDR3 is CASSEPGRSYEQYF. The CDR3 DNA is TGCGCCAGCAGTGAACCCGGACGGAGCTACGAGCAGTACTTC.

This clonotype was found many times. The rearrangement uses TRBV6-1 and TRBJ2-3, with 8 bases matching TRBD2. Germline V gene sequence: CDR1 MNHNS, CDR2 SASEGT. The CDR3 is 16 amino acids. The V and J ends lost 5 bases and 3 bases, in that order; junction bases with no gene match: 10. The CDR3 sequence: CASSSGVRGATDTQYF. Written as DNA, the CDR3 is TGTGCCAGCAGTTCAGGGGTGCGGGGGGCGACAGATACGCAGTATTTT.

At least ten counts were recorded for this clonotype. The rearrangement joins TRBV25-1 to TRBJ1-4; tentative D call: TRBD1 (6 bases). CDR1 and CDR2 from the germline V gene are MGHDK and SYGVNS. Trimming took 1 base from V and 7 from J, leaving 13 bases between them. There are 15 residues in the CDR3. CDR3 in DNA: TGTGCCAGCAGTGAATCCCCCGTGACAGGTGAAAAACTGTTTTTT. Amino acid sequence: CASSESPVTGEKLFF.

To note about this clonotype: This may come from a read error, since a much larger clone is one base off. V gene TRBV6-1 combines with J gene TRBJ2-3; D perhaps matches TRBD2 (5 bases). The CDR3 sequence is 16 residues long. Germline V gene sequence: CDR1 MNHNS, CDR2 SASEGT. Trimming pared 8 bases from V and 4 bases from J, leaving 22 bases between. CDR3 DNA sequence: TGTGCCAGCTCCGGGCTAGCACCCCGTCAGGCAGATACGCAGTATTTT. Translating gives CASSGLAPRQADTQYF.

This clonotype was counted a few times. The CDR3 DNA reads as TGTGCCACCGGAGGACAGGGGAACACCGGGGAGCTGTTTTTT. It specifies CATGGQGNTGELFF. The V gene is TRBV24-1, the J gene TRBJ2-2; 8 bases fit TRBD1. The germline V gene has CDR1 KGHDR and CDR2 SFDVKD. The CDR3 contains 14 residues. Trimming cost V 9 bases and J 1 base; bases outside gene matches: 3.

This clonotype was observed a handful of times. This chain uses TRBV7-8 with TRBJ2-3; D perhaps matches TRBD2 (6 bases). Trimming took off 5 bases at V and 5 bases at J, with 14 bases between the two ends. The CDR3 runs 14 residues. Germline-derived CDR1 and CDR2 are SGHVS and FQNEAQ. The CDR3 region is CASSQGLFGDTQYF. The CDR3 bases are TGTGCCAGCAGCCAGGGACTGTTCGGAGATACGCAGTATTTT.

There are many counts of this clonotype. The chain uses TRBV30 and TRBJ1-1; no firm D call. CDR3 size: 13 residues. Germline V lookup: CDR1 GTSNPN, CDR2 SVGIG (reference sequence). V was shortened by 0 bases and J by 1 base, with 6 bases between the two germline ends. CDR3 DNA sequence: TGTGCCTGGAGTGTTGACGAGAACACTGAAGCTTTCTTT. Encoded protein: CAWSVDENTEAFF. The variable domain in full, completed from reference TRBV30 and TRBJ1-1, reads SQTIHQWPATLVQPVGSPLSLECTVEGTSNPNLYWYRQAAGRGLQLLFYSVGIGQISSEVPQNLSASRPQDRQFILSSKKLLLSDSGFYLCAWSVDENTEAFFGQGTRLTVV.

This clonotype was counted ten times or more. The genes are TRBV11-1 and TRBJ2-5; 10 bases map to TRBD1. The CDR3 has 15 residues. The V gene end was trimmed by 4 bases and the J gene end by 1 base; junction bases not matched to a gene: 3. Looked up from germline, CDR1 is SGHAT and CDR2 is FQDESV (reference sequence). This CDR3 reads CASSWDRGGQETQYF. The CDR3 bases are TGTGCCAGCAGCTGGGACAGGGGTGGCCAAGAGACCCAGTACTTC.

This clonotype appeared many times. The chain joins TRBV2 to TRBJ1-1, with TRBD1 as a possible D gene (6 bases). Trimming left V 3 bases short and J 6 bases short, with 11 bases between. This CDR3 comprises 13 residues. Germline-derived CDR1 and CDR2 are SNHLY and FYNNEI. The CDR3 nucleotides are TGTGCCAGCAGTGAGGGGGCGGACGCTGAAGCTTTCTTT. It codes for CASSEGADAEAFF.

In this sample, this clonotype turned up many times. This rearrangement joins TRBV2 to TRBJ1-4; D possibly corresponds to TRBD1 (6 bases). Germline V gene lookup returns CDR1 SNHLY and CDR2 FYNNEI. The V gene lost 6 bases and the J gene lost 2 bases, with 16 bases spanning the gap. There are 16 residues in the CDR3. The CDR3 DNA follows: TGTGCCAGCAGCCTGGAAGTGGGGGCGACTAATGAAAAACTGTTTTTT. The encoded protein is CASSLEVGATNEKLFF. The whole variable domain, remainder taken from reference TRBV2 and TRBJ1-4, is EPEVTQTPSHQVTQMGQEVILRCVPISNHLYFYWYRQILGQKVEFLVSFYNNEISEKSEIFDDQFSVERPDGSNFTLKIRSTKLEDSAMYFCASSLEVGATNEKLFFGSGTQLSVL.

This clonotype showed up many times. The chain joins TRBV11-3 to TRBJ2-3, with a tentative D call TRBD1 (6 bases). Germline-derived CDR1 and CDR2 are SGHNT and YENEEA. CDR3 length: 16 amino acids. V dropped 5 bases and J dropped 5 bases, with 20 bases sitting between them. The CDR3 here is CASSPGTSQRGDTQYF. CDR3 nucleotide sequence: TGTGCCAGCAGCCCTGGGACATCTCAACGGGGAGATACGCAGTATTTT.

This clonotype was detected only a few times. The chain links TRBV6-1 to TRBJ1-6; D possibly corresponds to TRBD1 (5 bases). Trimming left V 3 bases short and J 10 bases short, with 13 bases between. The germline CDR1 and CDR2 sequences are MNHNS and SASEGT. This CDR3 spans 14 amino acids. CDR3 nucleotides: TGTGCCAGCAGTGAGGAAAGCGGGACCTCACCCCTCCACTTT. It encodes CASSEESGTSPLHF.

This clonotype was observed a few times. The chain combines TRBV24-1 with TRBJ2-1, with TRBD2 matching over 14 bases. The trim removed 1 base at V and 0 bases at J, leaving 10 bases unmatched. The CDR3 length is 21 residues. Per the germline V gene, CDR1 is KGHDR and CDR2 is SFDVKD. CDR3 amino acids: CATSDFRVGLAGAYSYNEQFF. CDR3 bases: TGTGCCACCAGTGATTTTCGAGTGGGACTAGCGGGAGCCTACTCCTACAATGAGCAGTTCTTC.

There are many counts of this clonotype. The chain is built from TRBV18 and TRBJ2-1, with TRBD1 as a possible D gene (5 bases). Trimming removed 2 bases from V and 6 bases from J, with 11 bases in between. The CDR3 spans 14 residues. Per germline, CDR1 KGHSH and CDR2 LQKENI. This chain's CDR3 is CASSPEGVGNEQFF. The CDR3 bases are TGTGCCAGCTCACCAGAAGGGGTGGGCAATGAGCAGTTCTTC. The variable domain in full, with the rest retrieved from reference TRBV18 and TRBJ2-1, is NAGVMQNPRHLVRRRGQEARLRCSPMKGHSHVYWYRQLPEEGLKFMVYLQKENIIDESGMPKERFSAEFPKEGPSILRIQQVVRGDSAAYFCASSPEGVGNEQFFGPGTRLTVL.

On this clonotype itself: With a much larger clone just one base away, this may be a read error. The chain recombines TRBV11-2 with TRBJ2-7; 13 nucleotides align to TRBD2. Germline CDR1 and CDR2: SGHAT and FQNNGV. The CDR3 has 15 amino acids. The CDR3 is CTSSLFGTSGTEQYF. For the CDR3, the DNA is TGTACCAGCAGCTTATTTGGGACTAGCGGGACCGAGCAGTACTTC.

This clonotype was recorded many times. The chain is built from TRBV6-5 and TRBJ2-2; 10 bases are a match to TRBD2. This CDR3 comprises 14 residues. V lost 2 bases, J lost 6 bases, and 0 bases stayed unmatched. Germline lookup yields CDR1 MNHEY and CDR2 SVGAGI. CDR3 DNA sequence: TGTGCCAGCAGTTACGGGACTAGCGCCGGGGAGCTGTTTTTT. Protein sequence: CASSYGTSAGELFF.

The J gene is TRBJ2-2, the V gene TRBV7-9, with a possible D match to TRBD2 (6 bases). Germline CDR1 and CDR2: SEHNR and FQNEAQ (reference sequence). CDR3 length: 16 amino acids. V shed 10 bases and J shed 2 bases, with 20 bases lying between them. The CDR3 coding sequence is TGTGCCACTCCGCCCGGAGCGGGCCCAAACACCGGGGAGCTGTTTTTT. This encodes CATPPGAGPNTGELFF. Full variable domain (outside the CDR3, taken from reference TRBV7-9 and TRBJ2-2): DTGVSQNPRHKITKRGQNVTFRCDPISEHNRLYWYRQTLGQGPEFLTYFQNEAQLEKSRLLSDRFSAERPKGSFSTLEIQRTEQGDSAMYLCATPPGAGPNTGELFFGEGSRLTVL.

This clonotype was found a few times. The rearrangement uses TRBV5-6 and TRBJ2-7; TRBD2 might be the D (6 bases). The V end was cut by 3 bases, the J end by 3 bases, with 10 bases between. The CDR3 totals 13 residues. Per germline, CDR1 SGHDT and CDR2 YYEEEE. DNA for the CDR3: TGTGCCAGCAGCTGGGGGGTCCACTACGAGCAGTACTTC. Translation: CASSWGVHYEQYF.

The chain carries TRBV18 and TRBJ2-3; 8 positions agree with TRBD2. The germline V gene has CDR1 KGHSH and CDR2 LQKENI. This CDR3 contains 16 residues. Trimming took 6 bases from V and 5 from J; bases not matched to a gene: 13. CDR3 nucleotides: TGTGCCAGCTCCTCAACTAGCGGAACCCTGGGAGATACGCAGTATTTT. Protein: CASSSTSGTLGDTQYF. Supplemented by reference TRBV18 and TRBJ2-3, the full variable domain reads NAGVMQNPRHLVRRRGQEARLRCSPMKGHSHVYWYRQLPEEGLKFMVYLQKENIIDESGMPKERFSAEFPKEGPSILRIQQVVRGDSAAYFCASSSTSGTLGDTQYFGPGTRLTVL.

About this clonotype: This may come from a read error, since a much larger clone is one base off. This chain joins TRBV11-2 and TRBJ1-2, with TRBD1 matching over 9 bases. The CDR3 extends over 14 amino acids. The trim removed 4 bases at V and 9 bases at J, leaving 9 bases unmatched. Germline CDR1 reads SGHAT; CDR2 reads FQNNGV. The CDR3, as DNA: TGTGCCAGCAGCTCTACCGGGACAGGGTATAGCTACACCTTC. It specifies CASSSTGTGYSYTF.

Ten or more counts support this clonotype. This chain's CDR3 is CASSTSLWPDTEAFF. The CDR3 nucleotides read TGTGCCAGCAGTACGTCCTTATGGCCGGACACTGAAGCTTTCTTT. The chain joins TRBV2 to TRBJ1-1; D unresolved. V was cut by 5 bases and J by 3 bases, with 16 bases left in between. Looked up from germline, CDR1 is SNHLY and CDR2 is FYNNEI. The CDR3 contains 15 residues.

This clonotype was observed at least ten times. The chain carries TRBV11-3 and TRBJ1-4; the D is unclear. The V gene lost 2 bases and the J gene lost 7 bases, with 14 bases spanning the gap. The germline V gene encodes CDR1 SGHNT and CDR2 YENEEA. The CDR3 loop spans 15 amino acids. The CDR3 DNA reads as TGTGCCAGCAGCTTAACTTTTTGGGAGAGTGAAAAACTGTTTTTT. This encodes CASSLTFWESEKLFF.

This clonotype was seen repeatedly, ten times or more. The chain joins TRBV12-3 or TRBV12-4 to TRBJ1-2; D unclear. CDR3 length equals 15 residues. V lost 5 bases and J lost 8, with 21 bases in between. The CDR3 DNA is TGTGCCAGCAGTCCCTTATCATCGGGGTCAGGAGGCTACACCTTC. This encodes CASSPLSSGSGGYTF.

The chain couples TRBV5-4 to TRBJ1-3; the D is unclear. This CDR3 contains 16 residues. Germline CDR1 SGHNT, CDR2 YYREEE (reference sequence). The germline V and J ends were trimmed by 2 bases and 4 bases, with 16 bases remaining between them. In DNA form, the CDR3 reads TGTGCCAGCAGCTTCGGCAGGCCTCGTGGAGGAAACACCATATATTTT. Amino acid sequence: CASSFGRPRGGNTIYF.

This clonotype was seen many times. This chain joins TRBV6-1 and TRBJ1-2, with D tentatively TRBD1 (5 bases). The CDR3 consists of 13 residues. Germline-derived CDR1 and CDR2 are MNHNS and SASEGT. V was cut by 7 bases and J by 0 bases, with 9 bases left in between. CDR3 nucleotide sequence: TGTGCCAGCACTAAGACAGCTAACTATGGCTACACCTTC. This encodes CASTKTANYGYTF.

This clonotype has ten or more counts. V gene TRBV27 combines with J gene TRBJ2-3; D is possibly TRBD1 or TRBD2 (5 bases each). Trimming stripped 6 bases from V and 4 bases from J, with 17 bases between. The CDR3 is made up of 15 amino acids. CDR1 and CDR2 from the germline V gene are MNHEY and SMNVEV (reference sequence). In DNA form, the CDR3 reads TGTGCCAGCAGCCCCGAGGGACCAGTCGCAGATACGCAGTATTTT. This encodes CASSPEGPVADTQYF.

Ten or more counts support this clonotype. The chain is built from TRBV2 and TRBJ1-5, with 7 bases fitting TRBD1. The germline gives CDR1 SNHLY, CDR2 FYNNEI. This CDR3 is 14 amino acids long. V was pared by 6 bases and J by 2 bases, with 4 bases of the junction left unmatched. CDR3 in DNA: TGTGCCAGCAGACAGGGGATCGGCAATCAGCCCCAGCATTTT. Protein: CASRQGIGNQPQHF.

The table lists this clonotype with many counts. The gene calls are TRBV28 and TRBJ2-2, with D possibly matching TRBD2 (5 bases). This CDR3 has 15 amino acids. CDR1 and CDR2 from the germline V gene are MDHEN and SYDVKM. V lost 6 bases and J 10 bases, leaving 21 bases between the germline ends. The CDR3 DNA sequence: TGTGCCAGCAGATCCCCCCGGACTGTTGGGGAGGAGCTGTTTTTT. Its protein product is CASRSPRTVGEELFF.

The chain links TRBV2 to TRBJ1-2; D is undetermined. Germline V lookup: CDR1 SNHLY, CDR2 FYNNEI. V was shortened by 7 bases and J by 5 bases, with 11 bases between the two germline ends. CDR3 length: 12 amino acids. The CDR3 DNA reads as TGTGCCAGCACCGGGTCCGATTATGGCTACACCTTC. This sequence encodes CASTGSDYGYTF.